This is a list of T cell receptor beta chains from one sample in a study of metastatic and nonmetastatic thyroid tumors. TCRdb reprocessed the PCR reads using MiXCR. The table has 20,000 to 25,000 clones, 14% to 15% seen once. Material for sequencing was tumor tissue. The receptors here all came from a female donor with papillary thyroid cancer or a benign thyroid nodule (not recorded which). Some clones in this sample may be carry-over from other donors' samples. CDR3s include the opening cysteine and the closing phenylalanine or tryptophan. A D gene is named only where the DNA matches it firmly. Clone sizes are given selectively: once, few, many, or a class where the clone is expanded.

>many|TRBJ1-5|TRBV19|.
CASRNGWDKIGNQPQHF
TGTGCCAGTAGGAATGGTTGGGACAAGATAGGCAATCAGCCCCAGCATTTT
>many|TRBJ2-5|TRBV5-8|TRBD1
CASSLAGQVKETQYF
TGTGCCAGCAGCTTGGCCGGACAGGTGAAAGAGACCCAGTACTTC
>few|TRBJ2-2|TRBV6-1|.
CASLTVDLTGELFF
TGTGCCAGCCTAACGGTAGACCTCACCGGGGAGCTGTTTTTT
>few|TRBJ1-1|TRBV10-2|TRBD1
CASSYPGQGSPEAFF
TGCGCCAGTAGTTACCCGGGACAGGGGTCACCTGAAGCTTTCTTT
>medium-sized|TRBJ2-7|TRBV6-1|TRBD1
CASSGTGSLRRTYEQYF
TGTGCCAGCTCCGGGACAGGGTCTCTCCGACGAACCTACGAGCAGTACTTC
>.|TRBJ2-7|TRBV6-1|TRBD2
CATGVGGGSSHEQYF
TGTGCCACCGGGGTGGGGGGAGGGAGCTCCCACGAGCAGTACTTC
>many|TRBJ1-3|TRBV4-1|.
CASSQLVDLSGNTIYF
TGCGCCAGCAGCCAGCTCGTCGATCTCTCTGGAAACACCATATATTTT
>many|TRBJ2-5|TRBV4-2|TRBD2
CASSQDRAGGLETQYF
TGTGCCAGCAGCCAAGATCGCGCGGGGGGGCTGGAGACCCAGTACTTC
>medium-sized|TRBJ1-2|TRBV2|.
CASRAGQSYGYTF
TGTGCCAGCAGAGCCGGACAGTCCTATGGCTACACCTTC
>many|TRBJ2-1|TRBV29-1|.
CSVWEFELNEQFF
TGCAGCGTTTGGGAGTTCGAATTGAATGAGCAGTTCTTC
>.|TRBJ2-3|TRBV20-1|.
CSATPTWRLSTDTQYF
TGCAGTGCTACCCCCACTTGGCGTCTTAGCACAGATACGCAATATTTT
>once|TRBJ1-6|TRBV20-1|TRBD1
CSARSGTAYNSPLHF
TGCAGTGCTCGATCCGGGACAGCGTATAATTCACCCCTCCACTTT
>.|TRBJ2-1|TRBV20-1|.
CSARCYNEQFF
TGCAGTGCTAGATGTTACAATGAGCAGTTCTTC
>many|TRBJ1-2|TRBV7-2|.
CASSPYLFDGYTF
TGTGCCAGCAGCCCATACCTGTTTGATGGCTACACCTTC
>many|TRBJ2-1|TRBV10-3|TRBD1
CAISRGDRVSEQFF
TGTGCCATCAGTCGGGGGGACAGGGTGTCTGAGCAGTTCTTC
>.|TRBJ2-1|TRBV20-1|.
CSARGGRDLGYEQFF
TGCAGTGCTAGAGGCGGAAGGGATCTGGGGTATGAGCAGTTCTTC
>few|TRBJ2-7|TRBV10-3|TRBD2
CAISESGREGYEQYF
TGTGCCATCAGTGAGTCAGGGCGGGAGGGGTACGAGCAGTACTTC
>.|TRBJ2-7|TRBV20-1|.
CSSPGQGLSSYEQYF
TGCAGTTCCCCCGGTCAGGGTCTAAGCTCGTACGAGCAGTACTTC
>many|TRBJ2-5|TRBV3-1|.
CASKGGPETQYF
TGTGCCAGCAAAGGAGGGCCAGAGACCCAGTACTTC
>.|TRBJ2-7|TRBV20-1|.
CSASSEGYGYEQYF
TGCAGTGCTAGCTCTGAGGGGTACGGCTACGAGCAGTACTTC
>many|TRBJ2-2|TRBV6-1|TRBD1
CASSSSGTGGTGELFF
TGTGCCAGCAGCAGCTCCGGGACAGGGGGCACCGGGGAGCTGTTTTTT
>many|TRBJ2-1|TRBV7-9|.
CASSGRLVSGEQFF
TGTGCCAGCAGCGGCAGACTAGTGTCGGGTGAGCAGTTCTTC
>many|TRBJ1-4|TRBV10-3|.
CAISEQATNEKLFF
TGTGCCATCAGTGAACAAGCAACTAATGAAAAACTGTTTTTT
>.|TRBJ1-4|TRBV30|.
CAWGQGEKLFF
TGTGCCTGGGGGCAAGGTGAAAAACTGTTTTTT
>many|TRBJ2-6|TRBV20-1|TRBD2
CSALLAGGSSGANVLTF
TGCAGTGCCCTTCTAGCGGGGGGGAGCTCTGGGGCCAACGTCCTGACTTTC
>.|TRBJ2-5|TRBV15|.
CATSPRPETQYF
TGTGCCACCAGCCCACGACCGGAGACCCAGTACTTC
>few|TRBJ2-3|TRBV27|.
CASSPITVPQYF
TGTGCCAGCAGTCCAATCACAGTCCCGCAGTATTTT
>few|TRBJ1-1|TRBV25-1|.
CASSDLGAGTKNTEAFF
TGTGCCAGCAGTGACCTCGGCGCCGGGACAAAGAACACTGAAGCTTTCTTT
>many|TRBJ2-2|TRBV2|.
CARSEENTGELFF
TGTGCCAGATCTGAAGAAAACACCGGGGAGCTGTTTTTT
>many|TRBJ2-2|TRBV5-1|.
CASKPPNTGELFF
TGCGCCAGCAAACCTCCGAACACCGGGGAGCTGTTTTTT
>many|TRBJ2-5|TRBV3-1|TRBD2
CASSQGTSGRARGETQYF
TGTGCCAGCAGCCAAGGGACTAGCGGGAGGGCCAGAGGTGAGACCCAGTACTTC
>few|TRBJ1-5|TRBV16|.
CASSPTSGGEQHF
TGTGCCAGCAGCCCGACTTCAGGCGGAGAGCAGCATTTT
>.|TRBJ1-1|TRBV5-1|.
CASSLGGGESEAFF
TGCGCCAGCAGCTTGGGCGGGGGAGAGTCTGAAGCTTTCTTT
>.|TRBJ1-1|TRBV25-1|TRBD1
CATIPHLGTAERGRCVNTEAFF
TGTGCCACCATACCTCACCTTGGGACAGCCGAACGAGGGCGATGCGTGAACACTGAAGCTTTCTTT
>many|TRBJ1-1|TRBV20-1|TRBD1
CSARFPTGENTEAFF
TGCAGTGCTAGATTCCCGACAGGGGAAAACACTGAAGCTTTCTTT
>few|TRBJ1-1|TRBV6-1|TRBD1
CASSDRALTEAFF
TGTGCCAGCAGCGACAGGGCCCTCACTGAAGCTTTCTTT
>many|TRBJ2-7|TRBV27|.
CASSPLATLSSYEQYF
TGTGCCAGCAGTCCCCTCGCGACATTAAGCTCCTACGAGCAGTACTTC
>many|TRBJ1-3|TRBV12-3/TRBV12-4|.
CASSLERAGGNTIYF
TGTGCCAGCAGTTTAGAGAGGGCAGGGGGAAACACCATATATTTT
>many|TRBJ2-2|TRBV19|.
CASSMWADTGELFF
TGTGCCAGTAGTATGTGGGCAGATACCGGGGAGCTGTTTTTT
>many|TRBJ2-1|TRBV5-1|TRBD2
CASSLAPLAGSPKEFF
TGCGCCAGCAGCTTGGCCCCACTAGCGGGATCACCTAAGGAGTTCTTC
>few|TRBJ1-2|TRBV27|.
CASSSQTAANYGYTF
TGTGCCAGCAGTAGTCAGACGGCTGCCAACTATGGCTACACCTTC
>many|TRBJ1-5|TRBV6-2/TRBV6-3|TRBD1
CASRTPGGGQPQHF
TGTGCCAGCAGGACGCCAGGGGGCGGTCAGCCCCAGCATTTT
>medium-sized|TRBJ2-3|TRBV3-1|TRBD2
CASSQDISGGGTDTQYF
TGTGCCAGCAGCCAAGATATTAGCGGGGGGGGCACAGATACGCAGTATTTT
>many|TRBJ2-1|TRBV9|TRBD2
CASSVAGTRADEQFF
TGTGCCAGCAGCGTGGCCGGGACTAGGGCCGATGAGCAGTTCTTC
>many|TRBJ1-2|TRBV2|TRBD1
CASSERRRQGVHYGYTF
TGTGCCAGCAGTGAGAGGCGGAGACAGGGGGTGCACTATGGCTACACCTTC
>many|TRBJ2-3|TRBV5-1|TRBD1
CASSLDRGPTDTQYF
TGCGCCAGCAGCTTAGACAGGGGGCCGACAGATACGCAGTATTTT
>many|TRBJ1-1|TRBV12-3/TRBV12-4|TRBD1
CASSWGSGTGETEAFF
TGTGCCAGCAGTTGGGGATCCGGGACAGGGGAAACTGAAGCTTTCTTT
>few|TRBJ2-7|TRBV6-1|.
CASTETGTPYEQYF
TGTGCCAGCACCGAGACCGGGACCCCCTACGAGCAGTACTTC
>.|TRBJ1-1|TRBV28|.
CASSLSGRGEVAFF
TGTGCCAGCAGTTTATCGGGTAGGGGCGAAGTAGCTTTCTTT
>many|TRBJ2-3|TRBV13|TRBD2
CASSSKLLAGGEDTQYF
TGTGCCAGCAGCTCCAAGTTACTAGCGGGGGGGGAAGATACGCAGTATTTT
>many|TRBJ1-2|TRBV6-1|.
CASSEGGVVNGYTF
TGTGCCAGCAGTGAAGGCGGGGTGGTAAATGGCTACACCTTC
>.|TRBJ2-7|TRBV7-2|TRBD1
CASSSDRGLSDEQYF
TGTGCCAGCAGCTCGGACAGGGGGCTCTCCGACGAGCAGTACTTC
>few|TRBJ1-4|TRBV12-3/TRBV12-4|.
CAIVKTGRTNEKLFF
TGTGCCATCGTGAAAACAGGGAGAACTAATGAAAAACTGTTTTTT
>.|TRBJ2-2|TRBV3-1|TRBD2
CASTNLGGGDTGELFF
TGTGCCAGCACCAACCTTGGCGGGGGGGACACCGGGGAGCTGTTTTTT
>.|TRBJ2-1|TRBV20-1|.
CSASEVDEFNEQFF
TGTAGTGCTAGCGAGGTAGATGAGTTCAATGAGCAGTTCTTC
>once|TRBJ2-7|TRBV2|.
CASRSTGAVNEQYF
TGTGCCAGCAGGTCGACAGGCGCTGTCAACGAGCAGTACTTC
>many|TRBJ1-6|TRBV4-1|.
CASSLDRGVPYNSPLHF
TGCGCCAGCAGCCTCGACCGCGGGGTCCCCTATAATTCACCCCTCCACTTT